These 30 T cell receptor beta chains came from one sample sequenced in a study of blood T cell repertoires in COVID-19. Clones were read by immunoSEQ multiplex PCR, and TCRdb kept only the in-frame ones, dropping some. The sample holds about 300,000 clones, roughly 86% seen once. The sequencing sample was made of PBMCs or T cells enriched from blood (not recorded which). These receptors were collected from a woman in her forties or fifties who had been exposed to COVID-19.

CDR3 sequence (DNA): TGTGCCAGCAGTTTATTCCCCGGGAACACCGGGGAGCTGTTTTTT. Protein: CASSLFPGNTGELFF. V usage is TRBV28 and J usage is TRBJ2-2; no clear D gene. Looked up from germline, CDR1 is MDHEN and CDR2 is SYDVKM. V was pared by 1 base and J by 1 base, with 7 bases between. The CDR3 loop spans 15 amino acids.

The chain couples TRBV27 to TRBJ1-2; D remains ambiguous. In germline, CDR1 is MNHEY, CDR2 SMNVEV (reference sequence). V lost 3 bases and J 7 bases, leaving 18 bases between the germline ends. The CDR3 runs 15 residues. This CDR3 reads CASSFFPAGSSGYTF. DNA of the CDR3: TGTGCCAGCAGTTTTTTCCCGGCCGGGTCCAGTGGCTACACCTTC.

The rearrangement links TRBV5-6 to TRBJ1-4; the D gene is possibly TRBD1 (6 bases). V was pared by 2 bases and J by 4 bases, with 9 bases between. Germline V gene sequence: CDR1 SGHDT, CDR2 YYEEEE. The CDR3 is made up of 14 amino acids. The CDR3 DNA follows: TGTGCCAGCAGCTTACAGGGATATAATGAAAAACTGTTTTTT. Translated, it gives CASSLQGYNEKLFF.

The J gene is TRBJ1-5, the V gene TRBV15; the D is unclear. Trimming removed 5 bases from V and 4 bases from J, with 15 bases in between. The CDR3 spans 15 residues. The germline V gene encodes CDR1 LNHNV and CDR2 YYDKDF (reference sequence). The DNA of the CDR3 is TGTGCCACCAGCCATAGACGGGGTGAAAATCAGCCCCAGCATTTT. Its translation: CATSHRRGENQPQHF.

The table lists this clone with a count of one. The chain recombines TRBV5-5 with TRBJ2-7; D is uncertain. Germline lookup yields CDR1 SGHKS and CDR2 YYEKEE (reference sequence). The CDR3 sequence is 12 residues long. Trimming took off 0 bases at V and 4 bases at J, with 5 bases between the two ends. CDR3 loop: CASSLVTYEQYF. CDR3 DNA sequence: TGTGCCAGCAGCTTGGTGACTTACGAGCAGTACTTC.

The CDR3, as DNA: TGTGCCAGCAGCCCCAGCGGGGGGAGCTCCTACGAGCAGTACTTC. This translates into CASSPSGGSSYEQYF. The rearrangement joins TRBV7-9 to TRBJ2-7; 9 nucleotides match TRBD2. Per the germline V gene, CDR1 is SEHNR and CDR2 is FQNEAQ (reference sequence). The CDR3 spans 15 residues. Trimming at V came to 5 bases and at J to 0 bases, leaving 5 bases not matched to a gene.

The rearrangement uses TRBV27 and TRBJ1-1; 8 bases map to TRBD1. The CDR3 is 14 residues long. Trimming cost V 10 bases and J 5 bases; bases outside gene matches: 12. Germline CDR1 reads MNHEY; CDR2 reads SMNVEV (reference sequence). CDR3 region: CATQPETGVTEAFF. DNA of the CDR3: TGTGCCACCCAACCGGAGACAGGGGTAACTGAAGCTTTCTTT.

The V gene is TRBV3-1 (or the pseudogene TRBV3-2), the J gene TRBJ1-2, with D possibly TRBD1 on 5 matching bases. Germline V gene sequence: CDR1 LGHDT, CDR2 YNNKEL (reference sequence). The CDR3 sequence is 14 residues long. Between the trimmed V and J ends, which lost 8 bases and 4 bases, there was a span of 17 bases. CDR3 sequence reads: CASFTNRIVYGYTF. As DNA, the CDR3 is TGTGCCAGCTTTACCAACAGGATCGTCTATGGCTACACCTTC.

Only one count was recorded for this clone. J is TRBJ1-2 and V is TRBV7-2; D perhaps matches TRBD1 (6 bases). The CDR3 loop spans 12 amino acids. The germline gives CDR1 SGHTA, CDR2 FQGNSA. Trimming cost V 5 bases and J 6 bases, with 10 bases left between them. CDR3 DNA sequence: TGTGCCAGCAGCCCAAAGGGGGATGGCTACACCTTC. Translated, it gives CASSPKGDGYTF.

CDR3 sequence: CASSPYFGQGGTYEQYF. For the CDR3, the DNA is TGTGCCAGCAGTCCCTACTTCGGACAGGGGGGAACCTACGAGCAGTACTTC. V is TRBV28 and J is TRBJ2-7; TRBD1 aligns across 10 bases. CDR3 length: 17 residues. Germline V gene lookup returns CDR1 MDHEN and CDR2 SYDVKM. Trimming removed 5 bases from V and 2 bases from J; junction bases left unmatched: 12.

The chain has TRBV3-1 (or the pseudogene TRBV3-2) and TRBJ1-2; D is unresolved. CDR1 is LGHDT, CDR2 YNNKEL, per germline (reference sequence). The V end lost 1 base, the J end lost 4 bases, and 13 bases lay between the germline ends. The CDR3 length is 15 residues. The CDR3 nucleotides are TGTGCCAGCAGCCAAGTCGACGGCAGACTCTATGGCTACACCTTC. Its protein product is CASSQVDGRLYGYTF.

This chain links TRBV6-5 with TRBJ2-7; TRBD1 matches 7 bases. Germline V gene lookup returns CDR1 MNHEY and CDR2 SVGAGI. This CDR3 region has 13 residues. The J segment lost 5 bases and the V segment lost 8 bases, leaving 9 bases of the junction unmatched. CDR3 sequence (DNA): TGTGCCAGCCAACTGACAGGGTCCGACGAGCAGTACTTC. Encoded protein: CASQLTGSDEQYF.

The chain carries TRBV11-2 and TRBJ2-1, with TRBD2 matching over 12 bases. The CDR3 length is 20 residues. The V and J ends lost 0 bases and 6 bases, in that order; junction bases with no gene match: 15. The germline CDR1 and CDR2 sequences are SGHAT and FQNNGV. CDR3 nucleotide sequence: TGTGCCAGCAGCTTAGATGGTACTAGCGGGGGGCTATTACCGGGCAATGAGCAGTTCTTC. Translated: CASSLDGTSGGLLPGNEQFF.

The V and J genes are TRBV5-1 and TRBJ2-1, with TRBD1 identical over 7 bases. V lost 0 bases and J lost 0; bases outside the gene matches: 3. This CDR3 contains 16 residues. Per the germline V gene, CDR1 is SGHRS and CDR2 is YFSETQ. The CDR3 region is CASSLVAGGSYNEQFF. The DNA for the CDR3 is TGCGCCAGCAGCTTGGTGGCAGGGGGCTCCTACAATGAGCAGTTCTTC.

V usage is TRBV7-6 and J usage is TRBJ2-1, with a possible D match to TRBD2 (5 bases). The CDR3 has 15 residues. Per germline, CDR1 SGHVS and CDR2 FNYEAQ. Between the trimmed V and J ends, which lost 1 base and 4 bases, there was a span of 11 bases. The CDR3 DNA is TGTGCCAGCAGCTTAGAACGAGGGCGGTACAATGAGCAGTTCTTC. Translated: CASSLERGRYNEQFF.

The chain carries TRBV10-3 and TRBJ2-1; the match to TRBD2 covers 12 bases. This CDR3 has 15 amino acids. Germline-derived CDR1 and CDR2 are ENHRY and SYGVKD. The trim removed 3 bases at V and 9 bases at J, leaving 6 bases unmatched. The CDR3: CAISDSSGGVTEQFF. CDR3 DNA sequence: TGTGCCATCAGTGATTCTAGCGGGGGGGTCACTGAGCAGTTCTTC.

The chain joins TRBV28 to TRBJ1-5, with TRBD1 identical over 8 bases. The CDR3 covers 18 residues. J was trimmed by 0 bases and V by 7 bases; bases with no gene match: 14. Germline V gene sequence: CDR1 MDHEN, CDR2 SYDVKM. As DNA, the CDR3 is TGTGCCAGCACCCCCCCAGGACAGGGAAAAAATAGCAATCAGCCCCAGCATTTT. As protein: CASTPPGQGKNSNQPQHF.

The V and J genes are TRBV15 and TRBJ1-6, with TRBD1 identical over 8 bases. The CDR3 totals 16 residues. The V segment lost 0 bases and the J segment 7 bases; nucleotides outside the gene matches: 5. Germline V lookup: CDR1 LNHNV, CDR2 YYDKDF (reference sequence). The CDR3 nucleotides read TGTGCCACCAGCAGAGATTTTAACAGGGGGAATTCACCCCTCCACTTT. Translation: CATSRDFNRGNSPLHF.

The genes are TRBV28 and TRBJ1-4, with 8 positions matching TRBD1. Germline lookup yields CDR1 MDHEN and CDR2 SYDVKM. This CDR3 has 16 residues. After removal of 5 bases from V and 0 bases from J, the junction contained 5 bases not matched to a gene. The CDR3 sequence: CASSLGQVPTNEKLFF. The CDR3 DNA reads TGTGCCAGCAGTCTGGGACAGGTCCCAACTAATGAAAAACTGTTTTTT. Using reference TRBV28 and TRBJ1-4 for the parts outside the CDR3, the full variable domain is DVKVTQSSRYLVKRTGEKVFLECVQDMDHENMFWYRQDPGLGLRLIYFSYDVKMKEKGDIPEGYSVSREKKERFSLILESASTNQTSMYLCASSLGQVPTNEKLFFGSGTQLSVL.

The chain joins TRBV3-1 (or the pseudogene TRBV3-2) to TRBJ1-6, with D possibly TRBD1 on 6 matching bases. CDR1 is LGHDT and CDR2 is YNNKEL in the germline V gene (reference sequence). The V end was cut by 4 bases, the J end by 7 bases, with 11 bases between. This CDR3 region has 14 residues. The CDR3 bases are TGTGCCAGCAGCCTCTGGACAGAGAATTCACCCCTCCACTTT. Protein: CASSLWTENSPLHF.

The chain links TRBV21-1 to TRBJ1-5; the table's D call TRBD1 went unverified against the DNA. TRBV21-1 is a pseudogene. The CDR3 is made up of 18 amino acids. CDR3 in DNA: TGTGCCAGCAGCATGAATCCGGGGACAGGGGCTCGCGATCAGCCCCAGCATTTT. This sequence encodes CASSMNPGTGARDQPQHF.

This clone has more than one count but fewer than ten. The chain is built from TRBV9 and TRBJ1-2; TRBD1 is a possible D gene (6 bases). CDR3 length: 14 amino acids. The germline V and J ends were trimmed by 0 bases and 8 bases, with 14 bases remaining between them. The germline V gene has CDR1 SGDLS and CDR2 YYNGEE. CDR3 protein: CASSVDPGARGYTF. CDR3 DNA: TGTGCCAGCAGCGTAGACCCAGGGGCGAGAGGCTACACCTTC.

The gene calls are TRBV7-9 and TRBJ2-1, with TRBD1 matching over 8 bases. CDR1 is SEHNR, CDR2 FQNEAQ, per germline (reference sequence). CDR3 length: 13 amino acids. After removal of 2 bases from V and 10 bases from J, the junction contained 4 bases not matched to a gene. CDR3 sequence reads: CASSLTRGPEQFF. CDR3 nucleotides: TGTGCCAGCAGCTTAACCAGGGGGCCCGAGCAGTTCTTC.

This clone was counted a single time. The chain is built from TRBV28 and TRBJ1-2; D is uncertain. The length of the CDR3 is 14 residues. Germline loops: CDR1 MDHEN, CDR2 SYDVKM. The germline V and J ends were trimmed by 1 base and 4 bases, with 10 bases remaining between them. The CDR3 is CASSLSGVIYGYTF. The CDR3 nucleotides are TGTGCCAGCAGTTTATCCGGGGTTATCTATGGCTACACCTTC.

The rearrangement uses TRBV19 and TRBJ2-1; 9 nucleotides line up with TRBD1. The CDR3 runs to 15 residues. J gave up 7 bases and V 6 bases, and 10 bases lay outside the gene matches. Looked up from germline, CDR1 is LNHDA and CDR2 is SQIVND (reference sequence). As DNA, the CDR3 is TGTGCCAGTAGCCCGACCGGGACAGGGTATAATGAGCAGTTCTTC. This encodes CASSPTGTGYNEQFF.

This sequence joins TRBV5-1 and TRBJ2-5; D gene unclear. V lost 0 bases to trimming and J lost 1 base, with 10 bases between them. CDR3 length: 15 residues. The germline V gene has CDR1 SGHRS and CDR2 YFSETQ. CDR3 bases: TGCGCCAGCAGCTTGGCGAGGCCAGTCCAAGAGACCCAGTACTTC. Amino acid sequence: CASSLARPVQETQYF. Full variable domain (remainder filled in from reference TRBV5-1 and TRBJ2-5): KAGVTQTPRYLIKTRGQQVTLSCSPISGHRSVSWYQQTPGQGLQFLFEYFSETQRNKGNFPGRFSGRQFSNSRSEMNVSTLELGDSALYLCASSLARPVQETQYFGPGTRLLVL.

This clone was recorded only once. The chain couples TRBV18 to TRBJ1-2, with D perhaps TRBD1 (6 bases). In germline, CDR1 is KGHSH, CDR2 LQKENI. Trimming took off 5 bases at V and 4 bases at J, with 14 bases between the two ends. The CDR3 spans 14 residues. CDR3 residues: CASSRQAAVYGYTF. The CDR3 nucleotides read TGTGCCAGCTCAAGACAGGCGGCTGTCTATGGCTACACCTTC.

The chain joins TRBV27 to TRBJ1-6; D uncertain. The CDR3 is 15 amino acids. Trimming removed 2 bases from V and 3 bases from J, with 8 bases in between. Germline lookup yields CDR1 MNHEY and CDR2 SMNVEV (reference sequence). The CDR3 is CASSLRLNYNSPLHF. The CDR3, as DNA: TGTGCCAGCAGTTTAAGACTGAACTATAATTCACCCCTCCACTTT.

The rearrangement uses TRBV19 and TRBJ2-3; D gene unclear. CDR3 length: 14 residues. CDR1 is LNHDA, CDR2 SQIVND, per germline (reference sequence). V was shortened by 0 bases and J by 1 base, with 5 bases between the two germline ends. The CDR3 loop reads CASSIDRGTDTQYF. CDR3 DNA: TGTGCCAGTAGTATAGATCGCGGCACAGATACGCAGTATTTT.

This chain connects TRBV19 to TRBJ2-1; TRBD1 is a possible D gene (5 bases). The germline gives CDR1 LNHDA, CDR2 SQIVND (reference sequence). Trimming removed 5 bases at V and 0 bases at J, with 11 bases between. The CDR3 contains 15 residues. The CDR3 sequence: CASSPRALSYNEQFF. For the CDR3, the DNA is TGTGCCAGTAGTCCCAGGGCCCTCTCCTACAATGAGCAGTTCTTC.